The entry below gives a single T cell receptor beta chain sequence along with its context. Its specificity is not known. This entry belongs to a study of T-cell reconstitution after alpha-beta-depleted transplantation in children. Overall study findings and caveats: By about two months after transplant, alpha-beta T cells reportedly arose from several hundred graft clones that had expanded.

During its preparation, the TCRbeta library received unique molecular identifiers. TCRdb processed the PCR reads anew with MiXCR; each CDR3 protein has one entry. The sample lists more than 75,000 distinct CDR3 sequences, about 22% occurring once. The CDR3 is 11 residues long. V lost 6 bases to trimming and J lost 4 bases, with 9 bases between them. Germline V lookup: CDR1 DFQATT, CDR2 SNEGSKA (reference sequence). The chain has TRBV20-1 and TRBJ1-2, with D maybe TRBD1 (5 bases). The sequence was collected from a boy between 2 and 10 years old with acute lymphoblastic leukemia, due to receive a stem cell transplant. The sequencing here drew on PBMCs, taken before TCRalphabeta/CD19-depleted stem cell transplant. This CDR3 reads CSALQAYGYTF. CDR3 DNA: TGCAGTGCCCTACAGGCCTATGGCTACACCTTC.